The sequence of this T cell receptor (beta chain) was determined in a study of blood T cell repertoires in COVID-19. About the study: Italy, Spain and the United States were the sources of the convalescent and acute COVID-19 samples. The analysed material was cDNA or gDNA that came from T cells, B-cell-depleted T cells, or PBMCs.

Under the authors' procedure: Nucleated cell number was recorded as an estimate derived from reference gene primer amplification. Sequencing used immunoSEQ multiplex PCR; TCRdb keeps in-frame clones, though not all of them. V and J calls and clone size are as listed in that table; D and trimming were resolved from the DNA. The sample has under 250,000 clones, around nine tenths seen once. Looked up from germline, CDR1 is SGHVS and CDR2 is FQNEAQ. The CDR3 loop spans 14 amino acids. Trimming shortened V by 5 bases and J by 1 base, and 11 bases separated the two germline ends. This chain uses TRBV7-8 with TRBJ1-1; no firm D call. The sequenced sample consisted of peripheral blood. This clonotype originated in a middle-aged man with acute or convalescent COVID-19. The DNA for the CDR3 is TGTGCCAGCAGCCCGATCCGGGGGAACACTGAAGCTTTCTTT. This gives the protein CASSPIRGNTEAFF.